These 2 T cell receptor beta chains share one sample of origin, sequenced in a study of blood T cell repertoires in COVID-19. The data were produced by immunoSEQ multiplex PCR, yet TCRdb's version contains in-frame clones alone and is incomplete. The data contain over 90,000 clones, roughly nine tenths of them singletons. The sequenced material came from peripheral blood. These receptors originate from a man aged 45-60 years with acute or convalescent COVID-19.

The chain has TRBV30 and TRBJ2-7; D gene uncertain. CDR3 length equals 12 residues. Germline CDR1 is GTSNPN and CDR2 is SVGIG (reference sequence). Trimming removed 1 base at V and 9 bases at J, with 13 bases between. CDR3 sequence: CAWSEGSSAQYF. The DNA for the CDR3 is TGTGCCTGGAGTGAAGGTTCAAGCGCGCAGTACTTC.

CDR3 bases: TGCGCCAGCAGTCCCATATCGACAGGTGCTGAAGCTTTCTTT. Protein: CASSPISTGAEAFF. The J gene is TRBJ1-1, the V gene TRBV5-1; a possible D gene is TRBD1 (6 bases). The germline CDR1 and CDR2 sequences are SGHRS and YFSETQ. Trimming left V 5 bases short and J 6 bases short, with 17 bases between. CDR3 length equals 14 residues.